This TCR beta chain was recovered during a study of identical twins. Many counts were recorded for this clonotype. Its target is not known. The junction had 5 bases not matched to a gene; V was cut back by 5 bases and J by 0 bases. Germline V gene data show CDR1 as SQVTM and CDR2 as ANQGSEA. This CDR3 comprises 14 residues. TCRdb itself ran the 5' RACE reads through MiXCR, one entry per CDR3 protein. The sample has under 900,000 distinct CDR3 sequences; about 20% are singletons. General observations from the study: Among monozygotic twins, out-of-frame TCR alpha sharing exceeded what models predicted.

These data are also associated with another study on T cells expressing NK-cell markers. This second study notes: T cells sorted in several experiments were restricted to alpha-beta TCR T cells by an anti-gamma-delta TCR antibody. There remained a lack of clarity about HCMV specificity of expanded NKG2C+ T cell clones.

Sequencing was done on a sample of PBMCs. V and J are TRBV29-1 and TRBJ1-1; 8 positions match TRBD1. The source of this sequence is a woman under 30 in good health. CDR3 sequence reads: CSVRYRGMNTEAFF. DNA of the CDR3: TGCAGCGTTCGATACAGGGGGATGAACACTGAAGCTTTCTTT.